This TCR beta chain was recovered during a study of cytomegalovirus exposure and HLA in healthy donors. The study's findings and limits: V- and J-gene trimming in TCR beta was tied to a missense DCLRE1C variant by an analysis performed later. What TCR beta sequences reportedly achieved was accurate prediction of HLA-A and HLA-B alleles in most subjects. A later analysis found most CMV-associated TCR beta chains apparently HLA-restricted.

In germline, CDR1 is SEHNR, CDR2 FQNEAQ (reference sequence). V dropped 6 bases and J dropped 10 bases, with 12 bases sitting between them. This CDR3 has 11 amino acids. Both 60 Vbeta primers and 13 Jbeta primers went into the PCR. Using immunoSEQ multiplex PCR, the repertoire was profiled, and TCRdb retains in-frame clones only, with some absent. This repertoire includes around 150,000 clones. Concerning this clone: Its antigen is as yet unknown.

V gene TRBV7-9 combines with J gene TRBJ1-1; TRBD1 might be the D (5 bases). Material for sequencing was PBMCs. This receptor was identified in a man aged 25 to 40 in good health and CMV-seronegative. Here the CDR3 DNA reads TGTGCCAGCAGGACTCAGGGAAGAGCTTTCTTT. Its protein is CASRTQGRAFF.